These 11 T cell receptor beta chains share one sample of origin, sequenced in a study of blood T cell repertoires in COVID-19. The table came from immunoSEQ multiplex PCR; TCRdb's copy has only in-frame clones and leaves some out. The table lists under 300,000 clones, 65% to 85% of them singletons. The specimen sequenced was peripheral blood. The origin of the receptors is a woman in her 40s with active or convalescent COVID-19.

The chain recombines TRBV6-4 with TRBJ2-3; 8 bases agree with TRBD2. Germline V gene data show CDR1 as MRHNA and CDR2 as SNTAGT. The CDR3 extends over 15 amino acids. Losses at the gene ends were 3 bases for V and 4 bases for J; bases not matched to a gene: 6. Here the CDR3 DNA reads TGTGCCAGCAGTGATGGCGGGGGGCGGGCAGATACGCAGTATTTT. Its translation is CASSDGGGRADTQYF.

The chain couples TRBV18 to TRBJ1-1; TRBD1 is a possible D gene (5 bases). Looked up from germline, CDR1 is KGHSH and CDR2 is LQKENI. V lost 3 bases to trimming and J lost 0 bases, with 14 bases between them. The CDR3 runs to 16 residues. The DNA for the CDR3 is TGTGCCAGCTCACCCCCCAGGGCGGCCGTGAACACTGAAGCTTTCTTT. Its translation: CASSPPRAAVNTEAFF.

The chain links TRBV28 to TRBJ1-2; 9 bases align to TRBD1. V shed 5 bases and J 2 bases; nucleotides not matched to a gene: 6. Germline loops: CDR1 MDHEN, CDR2 SYDVKM. The CDR3 runs 15 residues. CDR3 residues: CASSGGQGHNYGYTF. The CDR3 DNA is TGTGCCAGCAGTGGGGGACAGGGACACAACTATGGCTACACCTTC.

The rearrangement uses TRBV9 and TRBJ2-1; 9 nucleotides agree with TRBD2. Germline CDR1 SGDLS, CDR2 YYNGEE. The CDR3 runs 15 residues. The ends lost 3 bases at V and 4 bases at J; junction bases unmatched: 5. This CDR3 reads CASSEGLAEYNEQFF. Here the CDR3 DNA reads TGTGCCAGCAGCGAGGGACTAGCCGAGTACAATGAGCAGTTCTTC.

V and J are TRBV15 and TRBJ1-1; D not resolved. Trimming took off 0 bases at V and 8 bases at J, with 7 bases between the two ends. The CDR3 consists of 12 residues. The germline V gene encodes CDR1 LNHNV and CDR2 YYDKDF (reference sequence). CDR3 nucleotide sequence: TGTGCCACCAGCAGAGATCCACGGGAAGCTTTCTTT. It yields the protein CATSRDPREAFF.

The chain employs TRBV6-6 and TRBJ2-3; 9 bases fit TRBD1. Trimming cost V 4 bases and J 2 bases; bases outside gene matches: 7. Germline V gene data show CDR1 as MNHNY and CDR2 as SVGAGI (reference sequence). This CDR3 spans 16 amino acids. The CDR3 region has the DNA TGTGCCAGCAGTTCCCCGGACAGGGGTTACACAGATACGCAGTATTTT. It encodes CASSSPDRGYTDTQYF.

The chain has TRBV7-9 and TRBJ2-1; 8 bases align to TRBD2. The CDR3 totals 16 residues. V shed 6 bases and J 8 bases; nucleotides not matched to a gene: 15. The germline V gene encodes CDR1 SEHNR and CDR2 FQNEAQ (reference sequence). Here the CDR3 reads CASRPRGGPPPDEQFF. DNA for the CDR3: TGTGCCAGCAGACCTCGGGGGGGACCCCCCCCCGATGAGCAGTTCTTC.

CDR3 loop: CASSLSLGVGNTIYF. The CDR3 DNA follows: TGTGCCAGCAGTTTATCGCTAGGGGTTGGAAACACCATATATTTT. The J gene is TRBJ1-3, the V gene TRBV27; tentative D call: TRBD1 (5 bases). The CDR3 covers 15 residues. The ends were cut back, 0 bases at V and 3 bases at J, with 9 bases in the middle. Germline V gives CDR1 MNHEY, CDR2 SMNVEV (reference sequence).

The sample holds one count of this clone. The chain has TRBV5-4 and TRBJ1-2, with a tentative D call TRBD1 (5 bases). The CDR3 covers 15 residues. V shed 0 bases and J shed 3 bases, with 12 bases lying between them. In germline, CDR1 is SGHNT, CDR2 YYREEE (reference sequence). This CDR3 reads CASSLVGQGDYGYTF. The CDR3 DNA sequence: TGTGCCAGCAGCTTGGTTGGGCAGGGTGACTATGGCTACACCTTC.

The genes are TRBV7-2 and TRBJ2-3, with 10 nucleotides matching TRBD2. CDR1 is SGHTA and CDR2 is FQGNSA in the germline V gene. This CDR3 is 14 amino acids long. The V gene end was trimmed by 7 bases and the J gene end by 3 bases; junction bases not matched to a gene: 4. CDR3 in DNA: TGTGCCAGCAATAGCGGGGGGCGAACAGATACGCAGTATTTT. Amino acids: CASNSGGRTDTQYF. The full variable domain, its missing parts supplied by reference TRBV7-2 and TRBJ2-3, is GAGVSQSPSNKVTEKGKDVELRCDPISGHTALYWYRQSLGQGLEFLIYFQGNSAPDKSGLPSDRFSAERTGGSVSTLTIQRTQQEDSAVYLCASNSGGRTDTQYFGPGTRLTVL.

This rearrangement joins TRBV5-4 to TRBJ2-2; D is undetermined. The V end was cut by 9 bases, the J end by 0 bases, with 9 bases between. CDR3 length equals 13 residues. The germline CDR1 and CDR2 sequences are SGHNT and YYREEE (reference sequence). The CDR3 coding sequence is TGTGCCATAACCAGTACGAACACCGGGGAGCTGTTTTTT. It encodes CAITSTNTGELFF.